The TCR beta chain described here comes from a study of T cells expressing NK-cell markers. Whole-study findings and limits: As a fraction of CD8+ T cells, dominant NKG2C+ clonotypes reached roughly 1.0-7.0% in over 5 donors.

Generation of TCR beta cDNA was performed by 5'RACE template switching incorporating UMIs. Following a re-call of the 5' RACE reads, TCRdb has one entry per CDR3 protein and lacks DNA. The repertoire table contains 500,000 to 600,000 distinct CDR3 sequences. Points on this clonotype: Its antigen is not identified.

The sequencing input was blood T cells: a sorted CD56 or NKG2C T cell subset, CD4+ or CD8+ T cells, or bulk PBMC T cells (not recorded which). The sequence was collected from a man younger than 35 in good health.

The CDR3 protein is CASRDSGQETQYF. The V call is TRBV19, the J call TRBJ2-5; TCRdb's assignment of TRBD2 cannot be checked, as there is no DNA. The CDR3 consists of 13 residues. The germline V gene has CDR1 LNHDA and CDR2 SQIVND (reference sequence).